This entry lists 18 T cell receptor beta chains sequenced from one sample in a study of Tregs in tolerant kidney transplant recipients. The table came from immunoSEQ multiplex PCR; TCRdb's copy has only in-frame clones and leaves some out. The table lists about 5,300 clones, with over 5% in the top ten. Mixed chimerism was transient after nonmyeloablative marrow transplants from related graft donors. The sample was CD4+ T cells from blood (PBMCs), taken approximately 15 months after the transplant. These receptors were taken from a human patient who received a combined kidney and bone marrow transplant. Part of the T cells may come from the graft donor.

In the case of this clone: The read terminates 3 residues ahead of where the CDR3 ends, so the germline J gene completes it. This chain uses TRBV5-1 with TRBJ1-6; tentative D call: TRBD1 (5 bases). V lost 6 bases, J lost 5 bases, and 9 bases lay in between. Per the germline V gene, CDR1 is SGHRS and CDR2 is YFSETQ. The CDR3 is 13 amino acids. The CDR3 spells CASTRGDNSPLHF. The sequenced CDR3 bases are TGCGCCAGCACCCGGGGGGATAATTCACCC.

In regard to this clone: From the germline J gene comes the end of the CDR3, since the read stops 3 residues before it. The chain combines TRBV10-3 with TRBJ1-2, with D possibly matching TRBD1 (5 bases). V was pared by 6 bases and J by 2 bases, with 10 bases between. The V gene's germline CDR1 is ENHRY and CDR2 SYGVKD. The CDR3 contains 13 residues. The DNA read from the CDR3 is TGTGCCATCAGGGACACCGTAAACTATGGC. Translated: CAIRDTVNYG. The whole CDR3 sequence is CAIRDTVNYGYTF.

Details on this clone: The sequenced fragment ends 3 residues before the CDR3 boundary, so the rest is inferred from the germline J gene. V usage is TRBV5-6 and J usage is TRBJ2-3; D gene unclear. The CDR3 runs 15 residues. Germline V gene data show CDR1 as SGHDT and CDR2 as YYEEEE. The sequenced part of the CDR3 DNA is TGTGCCAGCAGCTTGGTTTTCCAGGCAGAAGGCGCG. Protein: CASSLVFQAEGA. The whole CDR3 sequence reads CASSLVFQAEGAQYF.

Note on this clone: Read data end 3 residues before the CDR3 end; the end is taken from the germline J gene. This chain uses TRBV3-1 (or the pseudogene TRBV3-2) with TRBJ2-3, with 9 bases lining up with TRBD2. The V gene end was trimmed by 0 bases and the J gene end by 6 bases; junction bases not matched to a gene: 7. This CDR3 comprises 16 residues. Germline assignment: CDR1 LGHDT and CDR2 YNNKEL (reference sequence). CDR3 DNA, as far as it was read: TGTGCCAGCAGCCAAGATCGGTTAGCGGGAGTGGATACG. The encoded protein is CASSQDRLAGVDT. The whole CDR3 region reads CASSQDRLAGVDTQYF.

On this clone: Read coverage stops 3 residues before the CDR3 terminus; the germline J gene supplies the remainder. V usage is TRBV5-1 and J usage is TRBJ1-2; 8 nucleotides align to TRBD1. This CDR3 is 14 amino acids long. V shed 0 bases, J shed 4 bases, and the junction held 2 bases outside the gene matches. The germline gives CDR1 SGHRS, CDR2 YFSETQ. CDR3: CASSLGDRPYGYTF. CDR3 bases read: TGCGCCAGCAGCTTGGGGGACAGGCCCTATGGC. Filled out from reference TRBV5-1 and TRBJ1-2, the complete variable domain reads KAGVTQTPRYLIKTRGQQVTLSCSPISGHRSVSWYQQTPGQGLQFLFEYFSETQRNKGNFPGRFSGRQFSNSRSEMNVSTLELGDSALYLCASSLGDRPYGYTFGSGTRLTVV.

Measured by frequency, this clone is medium-sized. Read coverage stops 3 residues before the CDR3 terminus; the germline J gene supplies the remainder. The J gene is TRBJ1-2, the V gene TRBV30, with no clear D. V was pared by 0 bases and J by 6 bases, with 14 bases between. The CDR3 contains 14 residues. Germline-derived CDR1 and CDR2 are GTSNPN and SVGIG (reference sequence). CDR3 DNA (partial): TGTGCCTGGAGTGTACAGCAAGGAATCGATGGC. This sequence encodes CAWSVQQGIDG. The full CDR3 sequence reads CAWSVQQGIDGYTF.

Concerning this clone: The read gets to within 3 residues of the CDR3 end, and the germline J gene fills in the rest. This rearrangement joins TRBV5-1 to TRBJ1-2; 9 positions agree with TRBD1. The CDR3 length is 14 residues. V gave up 0 bases and J gave up 6 bases; unmatched junction bases: 3. Per the germline V gene, CDR1 is SGHRS and CDR2 is YFSETQ. This CDR3 reads CASSLAGQGNGYTF. The covered CDR3 bases are TGCGCCAGCAGCTTGGCGGGACAGGGAAATGGC. Variable domain in full (rest from reference TRBV5-1 and TRBJ1-2): KAGVTQTPRYLIKTRGQQVTLSCSPISGHRSVSWYQQTPGQGLQFLFEYFSETQRNKGNFPGRFSGRQFSNSRSEMNVSTLELGDSALYLCASSLAGQGNGYTFGSGTRLTVV.

Of note for this clone: Read data end 3 residues before the CDR3 end; the end is taken from the germline J gene. V gene TRBV6-2 or TRBV6-3 combines with J gene TRBJ2-1; TRBD2 aligns across 8 bases. With V trimmed by 8 bases and J by 2 bases, 8 bases remained unmatched. The germline V gene encodes CDR1 MNHEY and CDR2 SVGEGT. This CDR3 is built from 15 residues. CDR3 DNA (partial): TGTGCCAGCCTCACCACTAGCGGAGCCTACAATGAG. Its translation is CASLTTSGAYNE. The full-length CDR3 reads as CASLTTSGAYNEQFF.

Of note for this clone: The CDR3 end lies 3 residues beyond the end of the read and is filled in from the germline J gene. The chain joins TRBV2 to TRBJ2-3; 12 bases align to TRBD1. The V segment lost 4 bases and the J segment 2 bases; nucleotides outside the gene matches: 10. Germline CDR1 reads SNHLY; CDR2 reads FYNNEI. This CDR3 comprises 18 residues. The CDR3 region is CASSGDRGQRGSTDTQYF. CDR3 bases read: TGTGCCAGCAGTGGGGACAGGGGGCAACGAGGATCCACAGATACG.

Concerning this clone itself: With the read ending 3 residues before the CDR3 end, the germline J gene is used to fill in that end. V and J are TRBV7-2 and TRBJ1-2; perhaps TRBD1 as D (5 bases). The CDR3 length is 13 residues. The germline V gene encodes CDR1 SGHTA and CDR2 FQGNSA. Trimming stripped 1 base from V and 5 bases from J, with 8 bases between. The CDR3 here is CASSLGQRYGYTF. CDR3 DNA, as far as it was read: TGTGCCAGCAGCTTAGGACAGAGATATGGC.

Notes on this clone: The read ends 3 residues shy of where the CDR3 ends; the end is completed using the germline J gene. The J gene is TRBJ2-1, the V gene TRBV18, with 7 bases identical to TRBD2. This CDR3 is built from 14 residues. Germline lookup yields CDR1 KGHSH and CDR2 LQKENI. V lost 3 bases to trimming and J lost 5 bases; unmatched junction nucleotides: 4. The DNA read from the CDR3 is TGTGCCAGCTCACCCGGGACTACCCACAATGAG. Protein product: CASSPGTTHNE. The whole CDR3 sequence is CASSPGTTHNEQFF.

In regard to this clone: The observed sequence ends 3 residues before the CDR3 terminus, with the missing tail filled in from the germline J gene. The chain combines TRBV6-2 or TRBV6-3 with TRBJ2-5, with D possibly being TRBD1 (6 bases). Trimming stripped 6 bases from V and 7 bases from J, with 21 bases between. Germline V lookup: CDR1 MNHEY, CDR2 SVGEGT. The CDR3 loop spans 15 amino acids. CDR3 DNA (partial): TGTGCCAGCAGCCCCACGGCAGGGGCCGGGCGGACC. Translated, it gives CASSPTAGAGRT. The whole CDR3 sequence reads CASSPTAGAGRTQYF.

This clone is labeled medium-sized based on frequency. With the read ending 3 residues before the CDR3 end, the germline J gene is used to fill in that end. The V and J genes are TRBV2 and TRBJ1-6, with D perhaps TRBD1 (6 bases). V gave up 8 bases and J gave up 10 bases, with 15 bases separating them. CDR3 length: 13 residues. Germline-derived CDR1 and CDR2 are SNHLY and FYNNEI. The CDR3 protein is CASRGAVWSPLHF. The sequenced part of the CDR3 DNA is TGTGCCAGCCGGGGGGCGGTATGGTCACCC.

Comment on this clone: The read is 3 residues too short to cover the CDR3 end, so that end is filled in from the germline J gene. The chain employs TRBV20-1 and TRBJ2-3; D might be TRBD1 (5 bases). Germline lookup yields CDR1 DFQATT and CDR2 SNEGSKA (reference sequence). V lost 0 bases and J 2 bases, leaving 15 bases between the germline ends. The CDR3 extends over 16 amino acids. The CDR3 bases that were read are TGCAGTGCTAGAGATCTGGCAGGGTGGAACACAGATACG. Protein product: CSARDLAGWNTDT. The entire CDR3 sequence reads CSARDLAGWNTDTQYF.

A note on this clone: The read finishes 3 residues shy of the CDR3 end, and the germline J gene is used to complete it. This chain joins TRBV13 and TRBJ2-7; 9 bases are a match to TRBD1. This CDR3 spans 15 amino acids. Germline CDR1 PRHDT, CDR2 FYEKMQ (reference sequence). With 0 bases clipped from V and 5 bases from J, the junction kept 5 bases outside the gene matches. The part of the CDR3 DNA that was read is TGTGCCAGCAGCTTAGGGGACAGGGGAACCCACGAG. Amino acid sequence: CASSLGDRGTHE. The full CDR3 sequence reads CASSLGDRGTHEQYF.

With respect to this clone: With the read ending 3 residues before the CDR3 end, the germline J gene is used to fill in that end. This chain uses TRBV18 with TRBJ1-6; D may be TRBD1 (5 bases). The CDR3 is 18 residues long. Trimming stripped 4 bases from V and 0 bases from J, with 16 bases between. Germline V lookup: CDR1 KGHSH, CDR2 LQKENI. The CDR3 spells CASSLSTASSSYNSPLHF. CDR3 bases read: TGTGCCAGCTCACTCTCGACAGCCTCTAGCTCCTATAATTCACCC.

Considering frequency, this clone is medium-sized. With the read ending 3 residues before the CDR3 end, the germline J gene is used to fill in that end. This chain uses TRBV30 with TRBJ2-1; possible D gene TRBD1, 6 bases. Germline-derived CDR1 and CDR2 are GTSNPN and SVGIG (reference sequence). The germline V and J ends were trimmed by 1 base and 8 bases, with 18 bases remaining between them. This CDR3 contains 15 residues. Partial CDR3 DNA: TGTGCCTGGAGTGGAGGACAGAAGAACTTCTATGAG. Translation: CAWSGGQKNFYE. The whole CDR3 is CAWSGGQKNFYEQFF.

Of note for this clone: The read ends 3 residues early relative to the CDR3; the germline J gene fills the gap. The genes are TRBV14 and TRBJ1-2, with TRBD1 identical over 7 bases. The J segment lost 7 bases and the V segment lost 0 bases, leaving 5 bases of the junction unmatched. Per the germline V gene, CDR1 is SGHDN and CDR2 is FVKESK. The CDR3 sequence is 14 residues long. The sequenced CDR3 bases are TGTGCCAGCAGCCAAGAAGACAGGGTATCTGGC. Residues: CASSQEDRVSG. The CDR3, in full, reads CASSQEDRVSGYTF.